The T cell receptor (beta chain) described here comes from a study of T cells in Graves' hyperthyroidism and ophthalmopathy. Study-wide findings and caveats: Onset of ophthalmopathy came a median approximately 6.8 months after the model predicted it. Blood also held most thyroid clonotypes expanded beyond 0.001.

The V end was cut by 7 bases, the J end by 7 bases, with 16 bases between. Germline V gene data show CDR1 as MDHEN and CDR2 as SYDVKM. The CDR3 is 13 residues long. RNA transcripts were the template for amplifying TCR beta CDR3 regions. TCR CDR3 regions were first amplified by RT-PCR with HTBI primers. MiXCR was run by TCRdb on the multiplex PCR reads, yielding one entry per CDR3 protein. The sample has around 56,000 distinct CDR3 sequences; roughly 52% are singletons. Ophthalmopathy patients showed a Clinical Activity Score of at least 3, NOSPECS grade of at least 4 and duration under 3 months. The sample holds many counts of this clonotype. What it binds is not known.

The source is a woman in her 30s with Graves' ophthalmopathy. This chain connects TRBV28 to TRBJ1-2; maybe TRBD1 (6 bases). Sequenced input: blood. The CDR3 region has the DNA TGTGCCAGCACCCCTATGGGGGGCTCTGGCTACACCTTC. Translation: CASTPMGGSGYTF.